This T cell receptor (beta chain) was sequenced in a study of regulatory T cells in long-lasting Graves disease. Regarding time point: newly diagnosed GD, antithyroid drugs for less than 3 months. There was RNA extracted from PBMCs, and the TCR library was made from it. Arm-PCR of CDR3 regions and iRepertoire HTBI primers were the basis on which TCR beta libraries were built. Via MiXCR, TCRdb re-called the multiplex PCR reads, giving one row per CDR3 protein. The sample holds about 400,000 distinct CDR3 sequences; approximately 16% are singletons and the top ten take around 7.6%. The germline V gene encodes CDR1 MNHEY and CDR2 SVGAGI. The CDR3 runs 12 residues. V lost 2 bases, J lost 7 bases, and 2 bases stayed unmatched. These same data were also listed under a study on T cells in Graves' hyperthyroidism and ophthalmopathy.

The chain links TRBV6-5 to TRBJ2-7; TRBD1 matches 7 bases. This specimen consisted of peripheral blood mononuclear cells (PBMCs), obtained at new diagnosis, from a patient treated with antithyroid drugs. The TCR comes from a woman in her 40s with Graves disease. CDR3 nucleotides: TGTGCCAGCAGTTACAGGGGGCGGGAGCAGTACTTC. Translation gives CASSYRGREQYF.